The rows below give T cell receptor beta chains drawn from one sample of a study of blood T cell repertoires in COVID-19. Clones were read by immunoSEQ multiplex PCR, and TCRdb kept only the in-frame ones, dropping some. The sample yields 150,000 to 200,000 clones, 88% seen once. Source material: peripheral blood. The receptors here all came from a human donor in a cohort sampled during active COVID-19. CDR3s include the opening cysteine and the closing phenylalanine or tryptophan. D genes are given only for firm matches. A row's size may be missing; if present it is once, few, many or a size class.

.,.,TRBJ2-7,TRBV21-1,CASSWEGYEQYF,TGTGCCAGCAGCTGGGAGGGATACGAGCAGTACTTC
.,TRBD2,TRBJ2-2,TRBV9,CASSARGRNTGELFF,TGTGCCAGCAGCGCGCGCGGGAGAAACACCGGGGAGCTGTTTTTT
once,TRBD1,TRBJ2-7,TRBV2,CASTGTQGNEQYF,TGTGCCAGCACCGGGACACAGGGGAACGAGCAGTACTTC
.,.,TRBJ1-5,TRBV7-2,CASSLSQGHFQPQHF,TGTGCCAGCAGCTTAAGTCAGGGTCACTTCCAGCCCCAGCATTTT
.,.,TRBJ2-3,TRBV10-3,CAISEAGTDTQYF,TGTGCCATCAGTGAGGCGGGAACAGATACGCAGTATTTT
.,.,TRBJ2-2,TRBV6-5,CASSYSWGSYTGELFF,TGTGCCAGCAGTTATAGCTGGGGCAGCTACACCGGGGAGCTGTTTTTT
once,TRBD1,TRBJ1-1,TRBV7-2,CASSLNRGSTEAFF,TGTGCCAGCAGCTTGAACAGGGGTTCCACTGAAGCTTTCTTT
once,TRBD1,TRBJ2-5,TRBV27,CASSPTGDRGTETQYF,TGTGCCAGCAGTCCAACGGGGGACAGGGGAACAGAGACCCAGTACTTC
once,TRBD1,TRBJ2-7,TRBV2,CASSDLTGDSYEQYF,TGTGCCAGCAGTGATCTGACAGGGGACTCCTACGAGCAGTACTTC
once,TRBD2,TRBJ2-7,TRBV6-6,CASSTFGLAGTYEQYF,TGTGCCAGCAGCACGTTCGGACTAGCGGGGACCTACGAGCAGTACTTC
.,.,TRBJ1-1,TRBV20-1,CSAIGDTEAFF,TGCAGTGCCATAGGGGACACTGAAGCTTTCTTT
.,.,TRBJ1-5,TRBV3-1/TRBV3-2,CASSLSGVNQPQHF,TGTGCCAGCAGCTTGTCGGGGGTCAATCAGCCCCAGCATTTT
.,.,TRBJ1-6,TRBV11-1,CASSHRTVPLHF,TGTGCCAGCAGCCACAGGACAGTTCCCCTCCACTTT
few,.,TRBJ1-6,TRBV30,CASGGTVDNSPLHF,TGTGCCTCCGGCGGGACGGTGGATAATTCACCCCTCCACTTT
few,.,TRBJ2-7,TRBV7-8,CASSLFAGPYEQYF,TGTGCCAGCAGCTTATTTGCGGGGCCTTACGAGCAGTACTTC
.,.,TRBJ1-1,TRBV5-1,CASSLEPFNTEAFF,TGCGCCAGCAGCTTGGAGCCTTTTAACACTGAAGCTTTCTTT
.,TRBD2,TRBJ2-1,TRBV29-1,CSVGMAGGPLDEQFF,TGCAGCGTTGGTATGGCGGGAGGGCCACTGGATGAGCAGTTCTTC
.,TRBD1,TRBJ1-3,TRBV4-2,CASSPGQAGNTIYF,TGTGCCAGCAGCCCAGGACAGGCTGGAAACACCATATATTTT
.,.,TRBJ1-5,TRBV28,CASRGQRGSNQPQHF,TGTGCCAGCAGAGGACAGCGGGGAAGCAATCAGCCCCAGCATTTT
.,TRBD1,TRBJ1-6,TRBV2,CASTLRTGNNSPLHF,TGTGCCAGCACCCTTAGGACAGGGAATAATTCACCCCTCCACTTT
.,TRBD1,TRBJ2-3,TRBV5-4,CASSDPETKQGAYDTQYF,TGTGCCAGCAGCGATCCCGAAACGAAACAGGGGGCATATGATACGCAGTATTTT
.,.,TRBJ1-1,TRBV5-6,CASSPFRTANTEAFF,TGTGCCAGCAGCCCCTTCAGAACAGCCAACACTGAAGCTTTCTTT
.,.,TRBJ1-3,TRBV7-8,CASSLGLPDSGNTIYF,TGTGCCAGCAGCTTAGGATTGCCAGACTCTGGAAACACCATATATTTT
.,.,TRBJ2-5,TRBV3-1/TRBV3-2,CASSQGEGRETQYF,TGTGCCAGCAGCCAAGGTGAGGGTAGGGAGACCCAGTACTTC
.,.,TRBJ2-5,TRBV11-2,CASSLARGQTETQYF,TGTGCCAGCAGCTTAGCGCGGGGACAGACAGAGACCCAGTACTTC
.,TRBD1,TRBJ2-5,TRBV28,CASRDRVGQTQYF,TGTGCCAGCCGGGACAGGGTGGGACAGACCCAGTACTTC
.,TRBD1,TRBJ2-1,TRBV2,CASSEVGTGSTRQFF,TGTGCCAGCAGTGAAGTGGGGACAGGGTCGACTAGGCAGTTCTTC